This T cell receptor (beta chain) is from a study of glioma-infiltrating T cells. Regarding the study as a whole: Gliomas, especially low-grade, showed above-expected tissue-blood divergence; non-neoplastic patients showed below.

This clonotype has at least ten counts. Antigen unknown. This CDR3 comprises 14 residues. V trimming: 5 bases; J trimming: 7 bases; junction bases outside the gene matches: 5. Germline CDR1 and CDR2: MNHEY and SMNVEV (reference sequence). The iRepertoire nested amplicon-rescue multiplex PCR amplified TCR alpha and beta CDR3s from RNA. TCRdb re-called the multiplex PCR reads with MiXCR, one entry per CDR3 protein. The sample contains under 150,000 distinct CDR3 sequences, approximately 24% of which appear only once. The material sequenced was glioma tissue, nonneoplastic brain tissue, or PBMCs (not recorded which). The chain carries TRBV27 and TRBJ2-5; 12 bases line up with TRBD2. The clonotype comes from a human donor with low-grade glioma or glioblastoma, undergoing nonglioma brain surgery, or in good health (not recorded which). The CDR3 spells CASSLGGLAGTQYF. CDR3 nucleotides: TGTGCCAGCAGTCTTGGGGGACTAGCGGGGACCCAGTACTTC.